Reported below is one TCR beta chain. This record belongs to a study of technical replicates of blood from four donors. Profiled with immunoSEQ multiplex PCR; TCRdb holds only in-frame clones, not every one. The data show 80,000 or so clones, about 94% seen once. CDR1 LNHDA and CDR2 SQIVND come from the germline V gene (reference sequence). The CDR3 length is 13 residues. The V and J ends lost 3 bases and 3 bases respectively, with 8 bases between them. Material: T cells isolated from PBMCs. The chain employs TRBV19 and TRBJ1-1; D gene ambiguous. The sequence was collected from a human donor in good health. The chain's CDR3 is CASSIYTDTEAFF. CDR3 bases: TGTGCCAGTAGTATTTATACGGACACTGAAGCTTTCTTT.